This entry lists 32 T cell receptor beta chains sequenced from one sample in a study of control samples from healthy donors and cancer patients. Generated by immunoSEQ multiplex PCR, the TCRdb table keeps only in-frame clones and is missing some. The sample consists of 60,000 to 75,000 clones, approximately 89% of them appearing once. The sample comprised PBMCs. Receptors were obtained from a man in his 60s with colorectal cancer.

The chain has TRBV20-1 and TRBJ2-7, with TRBD2 as a possible D gene (6 bases). The CDR3 runs 14 residues. Trimming pared 3 bases from V and 0 bases from J, leaving 12 bases between. Germline CDR1 and CDR2: DFQATT and SNEGSKA (reference sequence). CDR3 nucleotides: TGCAGTGCTAGTGTAGGAGGGAGCTCCTACGAGCAGTACTTC. Its protein product is CSASVGGSSYEQYF.

V and J are TRBV10-1 and TRBJ2-7; possibly TRBD1 for D (6 bases). V was clipped by 2 bases and J by 2 bases, with 13 bases between them. From germline, CDR1 is WNHNN and CDR2 SYGVQD (reference sequence). The CDR3 is made up of 15 amino acids. The CDR3 here is CASSENIGDTYEQYF. CDR3 DNA: TGCGCCAGCAGTGAGAATATCGGGGACACCTACGAGCAGTACTTC.

The genes are TRBV2 and TRBJ2-5; perhaps TRBD1 as D (6 bases). The CDR3 runs 12 residues. With 10 bases removed from V and 1 base from J, the gap between germline ends came to 10 bases. The germline V gene encodes CDR1 SNHLY and CDR2 FYNNEI. This CDR3 is CATGQSQETQYF. CDR3 DNA sequence: TGTGCCACCGGACAGTCCCAAGAGACCCAGTACTTC.

The chain carries TRBV5-5 and TRBJ1-6, with 9 positions matching TRBD1. V dropped 3 bases and J dropped 10; count of bases not matched to a gene: 11. CDR3 length: 16 residues. Germline values: CDR1 SGHKS, CDR2 YYEKEE (reference sequence). The CDR3 nucleotides are TGTGCCAGCAGCTCGTCCCCCAGACAGGGGGACTCACCCCTCCACTTT. This encodes CASSSSPRQGDSPLHF.

CDR3 protein: CASSDRGGDTQYF. The CDR3 nucleotides are TGTGCCAGCAGTGACAGGGGTGGTGATACGCAGTATTTT. The chain carries TRBV27 and TRBJ2-3, with 8 bases identical to TRBD1. The CDR3 is 13 residues long. CDR1 is MNHEY, CDR2 SMNVEV, per germline (reference sequence). The V and J ends lost 5 bases and 6 bases, in that order; junction bases with no gene match: 4.

The chain combines TRBV7-3 with TRBJ2-3, with TRBD2 matching 7 bases. The CDR3 runs to 16 residues. The trim removed 5 bases at V and 4 bases at J, leaving 12 bases unmatched. Germline V gene data show CDR1 as SGHTA and CDR2 as FQGTGA. DNA of the CDR3: TGTGCCAGCAGCCCCCAAGGTGGGGGGAGGGCAGATACGCAGTATTTT. This codes for CASSPQGGGRADTQYF. Drawing the rest from reference TRBV7-3 and TRBJ2-3, the complete variable domain is GAGVSQTPSNKVTEKGKYVELRCDPISGHTALYWYRQSLGQGPEFLIYFQGTGAADDSGLPNDRFFAVRPEGSVSTLKIQRTERGDSAVYLCASSPQGGGRADTQYFGPGTRLTVL.

The chain uses TRBV19 and TRBJ1-2, with 7 bases lining up with TRBD1. The CDR3 is made up of 16 amino acids. Germline V gives CDR1 LNHDA, CDR2 SQIVND (reference sequence). The J segment lost 4 bases and the V segment lost 0 bases, leaving 8 bases of the junction unmatched. The DNA of the CDR3 is TGTGCCAGTAGTATAGACAGAAACAGGGGAGTCTATGGCTACACCTTC. Protein product: CASSIDRNRGVYGYTF. The variable domain in full, with the rest retrieved from reference TRBV19 and TRBJ1-2, is DGGITQSPKYLFRKEGQNVTLSCEQNLNHDAMYWYRQDPGQGLRLIYYSQIVNDFQKGDIAEGYSVSREKKESFPLTVTSAQKNPTAFYLCASSIDRNRGVYGYTFGSGTRLTVV.

This sequence joins TRBV9 and TRBJ2-7; 11 nucleotides agree with TRBD2. V was pared by 3 bases and J by 7 bases, with 3 bases of the junction left unmatched. The CDR3 totals 13 residues. Per germline, CDR1 SGDLS and CDR2 YYNGEE. CDR3 in amino acids: CASSGGLAGEQYF. In DNA form, the CDR3 reads TGTGCCAGCAGCGGCGGACTAGCGGGTGAGCAGTACTTC. The variable domain in full, completed from reference TRBV9 and TRBJ2-7, reads DSGVTQTPKHLITATGQRVTLRCSPRSGDLSVYWYQQSLDQGLQFLIQYYNGEERAKGNILERFSAQQFPDLHSELNLSSLELGDSALYFCASSGGLAGEQYFGPGTRLTVT.

The rearrangement links TRBV18 to TRBJ1-6; no definite D call. V was trimmed by 1 base and J by 10 bases, leaving 20 bases between them. Germline V gives CDR1 KGHSH, CDR2 LQKENI. The CDR3 has 17 residues. CDR3 DNA: TGTGCCAGCTCACCACGGTGGGGTGCTACCTCGGGGTCACCCCTCCACTTT. This codes for CASSPRWGATSGSPLHF. Based on the CDR3 plus reference TRBV18 and TRBJ1-6, the full variable domain is NAGVMQNPRHLVRRRGQEARLRCSPMKGHSHVYWYRQLPEEGLKFMVYLQKENIIDESGMPKERFSAEFPKEGPSILRIQQVVRGDSAAYFCASSPRWGATSGSPLHFGNGTRLTVT.

The V gene is TRBV12-5, the J gene TRBJ2-3, with TRBD2 identical over 9 bases. The CDR3 spans 15 residues. V was clipped by 11 bases and J by 4 bases; unmatched bases: 13. The germline gives CDR1 LGHNT, CDR2 FRNRAP. CDR3 sequence reads: CARGLGRGGADTQYF. Here the CDR3 DNA reads TGTGCTCGGGGGTTGGGGCGGGGGGGCGCAGATACGCAGTATTTT.

The chain employs TRBV7-2 and TRBJ2-5; 9 nucleotides agree with TRBD1. CDR1 and CDR2 from the germline V gene are SGHTA and FQGNSA. The CDR3 runs 15 residues. The V and J ends lost 4 bases and 1 base, in that order; junction bases with no gene match: 4. CDR3 in amino acids: CASSYGQGPQETQYF. In nucleotides, the CDR3 is TGTGCCAGCAGCTATGGACAGGGGCCCCAAGAGACCCAGTACTTC.

V gene TRBV18 combines with J gene TRBJ2-1; 10 bases line up with TRBD1. The CDR3 covers 19 residues. Germline trimming cut 3 bases from V and 0 bases from J; bases unmatched to any gene: 11. The germline V gene has CDR1 KGHSH and CDR2 LQKENI. The CDR3 bases are TGTGCCAGCTCACCTTTAGGGACAGGGGCATCGAGCTCCTACAATGAGCAGTTCTTC. This gives the protein CASSPLGTGASSSYNEQFF.

This chain links TRBV29-1 with TRBJ2-7; 7 bases are shared with TRBD2. Trimming removed 4 bases from V and 6 bases from J; junction bases left unmatched: 3. Germline CDR1 SQVTM, CDR2 ANQGSEA. The CDR3 has 11 amino acids. The CDR3 nucleotides are TGCAGCGTTGGGGGAGGGGCCGAGCAGTACTTC. It encodes CSVGGGAEQYF.

This chain uses TRBV6-5 with TRBJ1-5; tentative D call: TRBD1 (6 bases). V lost 6 bases, J lost 4 bases, and 7 bases lay in between. This CDR3 comprises 12 residues. The germline CDR1 and CDR2 sequences are MNHEY and SVGAGI. The CDR3 sequence is CASSQGNQPQHF. The CDR3 region has the DNA TGTGCCAGCAGCCAGGGGAATCAGCCCCAGCATTTT.

This clone was seen a single time. This chain links TRBV27 with TRBJ2-2, with 9 bases lining up with TRBD1. V lost 2 bases to trimming and J lost 6 bases; unmatched junction nucleotides: 1. The CDR3 has 14 amino acids. The germline V gene encodes CDR1 MNHEY and CDR2 SMNVEV (reference sequence). The CDR3 nucleotides read TGTGCCAGCAGTTTAGGGACAGGGTCCGGGGAGCTGTTTTTT. It is translated as CASSLGTGSGELFF.

This clone has just one count. The CDR3 DNA reads TGTGCCAGCAGCGAGGGGGGAGGGGCCCCTCAGGAGCAGTACTTC. Protein product: CASSEGGGAPQEQYF. The chain uses TRBV28 and TRBJ2-7, with D possibly matching TRBD2 (7 bases). Germline values: CDR1 MDHEN, CDR2 SYDVKM. V gave up 6 bases and J gave up 7 bases, with 22 bases separating them. CDR3 length: 15 amino acids.

The J gene is TRBJ1-5, the V gene TRBV6-5, with D possibly matching TRBD1 (5 bases). Trimming left V 0 bases short and J 2 bases short, with 11 bases between. This CDR3 has 16 residues. Per germline, CDR1 MNHEY and CDR2 SVGAGI. CDR3 loop: CASSYSSRGGNQPQHF. The CDR3 DNA is TGTGCCAGCAGTTACTCGTCCCGAGGGGGCAATCAGCCCCAGCATTTT.

The chain carries TRBV4-1 and TRBJ2-7; TRBD1 matches at 11 bases. The CDR3 is made up of 15 amino acids. Trimming cost V 6 bases and J 2 bases; bases outside gene matches: 6. Germline V gene sequence: CDR1 MGHRA, CDR2 YSYEKL. The CDR3 reads CASSRDRGLAYEQYF. For the CDR3, the DNA is TGCGCCAGCAGTCGGGACAGGGGGTTGGCCTACGAGCAGTACTTC.

The chain uses TRBV19 and TRBJ2-2; perhaps D is TRBD1 or TRBD2 (5 bases each). The CDR3 spans 16 residues. V shed 5 bases and J shed 8 bases, with 21 bases lying between them. CDR1 and CDR2 (germline): LNHDA, SQIVND (reference sequence). CDR3 coding DNA: TGTGCCAGTAGTCCACCGGGACGTTTCATCCGGGGGGAGCTGTTTTTT. Its translation: CASSPPGRFIRGELFF.

The CDR3 DNA follows: TGTGCCAGCAGTGAATGGCGGGGGGCCTACAATGAGCAGTTCTTC. This translates into CASSEWRGAYNEQFF. V and J are TRBV2 and TRBJ2-1; TRBD2 agrees at 8 bases. There are 15 residues in the CDR3. Germline-derived CDR1 and CDR2 are SNHLY and FYNNEI. The trim removed 2 bases at V and 2 bases at J, leaving 2 bases unmatched.

The chain is built from TRBV28 and TRBJ1-2, with 8 bases lining up with TRBD1. V lost 1 base to trimming and J lost 8 bases; unmatched junction nucleotides: 9. The CDR3 runs to 15 residues. Per the germline V gene, CDR1 is MDHEN and CDR2 is SYDVKM. CDR3 loop: CASSLLDRDIRGYTF. CDR3 nucleotides: TGTGCCAGCAGTTTATTGGACAGGGATATACGGGGCTACACCTTC.

The chain joins TRBV9 to TRBJ1-6, with D possibly TRBD1 on 5 matching bases. The V end lost 0 bases, the J end lost 0 bases, and 7 bases lay between the germline ends. The CDR3 contains 16 residues. Germline lookup yields CDR1 SGDLS and CDR2 YYNGEE. The CDR3 region is CASSVDRPSYNSPLHF. DNA of the CDR3: TGTGCCAGCAGCGTAGACAGGCCCTCCTATAATTCACCCCTCCACTTT.

The CDR3 coding sequence is TGTGCCAGCAGCGTAGGGGTGGGCACAGATACGCAGTATTTT. Protein sequence: CASSVGVGTDTQYF. The rearrangement joins TRBV9 to TRBJ2-3; D is ambiguous. The CDR3 runs 14 residues. CDR1 and CDR2 (germline): SGDLS, YYNGEE. The V end was cut by 0 bases, the J end by 1 base, with 6 bases between.

The V and J genes are TRBV28 and TRBJ1-5; 7 bases fit TRBD1. Losses at the gene ends were 6 bases for V and 6 bases for J; bases not matched to a gene: 11. Per the germline V gene, CDR1 is MDHEN and CDR2 is SYDVKM. CDR3 length equals 15 residues. The chain's CDR3 is CASSPPRQGGQPQHF. CDR3 bases: TGTGCCAGCAGCCCCCCGCGACAGGGAGGTCAGCCCCAGCATTTT.

The rearrangement uses TRBV5-1 and TRBJ1-6, with D uncertain. Trimming left V 3 bases short and J 7 bases short, with 8 bases between. Germline lookup yields CDR1 SGHRS and CDR2 YFSETQ. CDR3 length: 13 residues. Here the CDR3 reads CASSSFGNSPLHF. In DNA, the CDR3 is TGCGCCAGCAGCTCCTTCGGCAATTCACCCCTCCACTTT.

As to this clone: One junction end does not reproduce the germline sequence, and a read error may be involved. The chain combines TRBV3-1 (or the pseudogene TRBV3-2) with TRBJ2-5; perhaps TRBD2 as D (5 bases). The CDR3 covers 14 residues. Germline CDR1 LGHDT, CDR2 YNNKEL (reference sequence). The CDR3 DNA reads TGTGCCAGCAGCCTTAGGCCTAGCCAAGAGACCCAGCACTTC. It specifies CASSLRPSQETQHF.

The V gene is TRBV5-1, the J gene TRBJ2-5; 7 bases match TRBD2. The V and J ends lost 2 bases and 0 bases, in that order; junction bases with no gene match: 13. The CDR3 runs to 18 residues. Germline loops: CDR1 SGHRS, CDR2 YFSETQ. The CDR3: CASSLLPPGTTYQETQYF. The CDR3 DNA sequence: TGCGCCAGCAGCTTACTTCCCCCCGGGACTACCTACCAAGAGACCCAGTACTTC.

This rearrangement joins TRBV18 to TRBJ2-2; D is unclear. The CDR3 runs 13 residues. Trimming took 3 bases from V and 6 from J, leaving 8 bases between them. Germline V gene data show CDR1 as KGHSH and CDR2 as LQKENI. The CDR3 DNA is TGTGCCAGCTCACCGGACGAGCCCGGGGAGCTGTTTTTT. It specifies CASSPDEPGELFF.

The J gene is TRBJ2-7, the V gene TRBV3-1 (or the pseudogene TRBV3-2); 10 bases match TRBD2. Germline-derived CDR1 and CDR2 are LGHDT and YNNKEL (reference sequence). Germline trimming cut 5 bases from V and 1 base from J; bases unmatched to any gene: 5. The length of the CDR3 is 15 residues. CDR3 protein: CASSTLAGRSYEQYF. CDR3 DNA: TGTGCCAGCAGCACACTAGCGGGGAGGTCCTACGAGCAGTACTTC.

The genes are TRBV4-1 and TRBJ2-7; tentatively, D is TRBD1 (6 bases). Trimming stripped 2 bases from V and 2 bases from J, with 25 bases between. Germline CDR1 and CDR2: MGHRA and YSYEKL. The CDR3 loop spans 19 amino acids. DNA of the CDR3: TGCGCCAGCAGCCAAAAGGGTGTCAATTCCGCAGGGGCTACCTACGAGCAGTACTTC. Residues: CASSQKGVNSAGATYEQYF.

The chain links TRBV25-1 to TRBJ2-7; 8 nucleotides align to TRBD1. Germline V lookup: CDR1 MGHDK, CDR2 SYGVNS. J gave up 3 bases and V 3 bases, and 7 bases lay outside the gene matches. CDR3 length equals 15 residues. The CDR3 reads CASSETGTGNYEQYF. In nucleotides, the CDR3 is TGTGCCAGCAGTGAGACCGGGACAGGTAACTACGAGCAGTACTTC.

The table lists this clone with a count of one. This rearrangement joins TRBV4-1 to TRBJ2-1, with 9 bases aligning to TRBD2. CDR1 and CDR2 (germline): MGHRA, YSYEKL. The trim removed 0 bases at V and 4 bases at J, leaving 4 bases unmatched. The CDR3 runs to 16 residues. The CDR3 protein is CASSQEGSGGYNEQFF. CDR3 DNA sequence: TGCGCCAGCAGCCAAGAGGGTAGCGGGGGTTACAATGAGCAGTTCTTC.